The T cell receptor (beta chain) described here comes from a study of blood T cell repertoires in COVID-19. On the study more broadly: From T cells, B-cell-depleted T cells, or PBMCs came the material, which was cDNA or gDNA.

The age range of participants was about 18 to 95 years, with residence in about 25 US areas. Cohorts were assigned according to the clinical history that participants reported. Donors in Cohort 3 counted as recovered after two negative PCRs, clearance, or symptom resolution. This CDR3 region has 14 residues. Per the germline V gene, CDR1 is SEHNR and CDR2 is FQNEAQ (reference sequence). The V end was cut by 3 bases, the J end by 5 bases, with 11 bases between. Assay used: immunoSEQ multiplex PCR; TCRdb lists only in-frame clones, some missing. The sample carries 500,000 or so clones, about nine tenths recorded once.

This TCR came from a woman aged 18-35 years who had recovered from COVID-19. The chain couples TRBV7-9 to TRBJ1-5; D is ambiguous. Sequenced input: PBMCs or T cells enriched from blood (not recorded which). For the CDR3, the DNA is TGTGCCAGCAGCTTGACCGGTGAGGATCAGCCCCAGCATTTT. Translating gives CASSLTGEDQPQHF.